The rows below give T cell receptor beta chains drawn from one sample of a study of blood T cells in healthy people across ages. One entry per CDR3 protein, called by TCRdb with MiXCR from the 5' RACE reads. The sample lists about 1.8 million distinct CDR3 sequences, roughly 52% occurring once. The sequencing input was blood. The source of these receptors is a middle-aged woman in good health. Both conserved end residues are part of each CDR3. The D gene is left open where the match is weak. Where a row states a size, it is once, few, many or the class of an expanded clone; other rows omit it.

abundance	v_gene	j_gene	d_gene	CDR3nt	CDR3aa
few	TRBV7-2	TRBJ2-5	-	TGTGCCAGCAGCTTTTCCTCAGGACACCAAGAGACCCAGTACTTC	CASSFSSGHQETQYF
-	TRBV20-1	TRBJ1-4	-	TGCAGTGCTAAGTTTGGTGAAAAACTGTTTTTT	CSAKFGEKLFF
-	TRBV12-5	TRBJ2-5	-	TGTGCTAGTGCGGACGGGTTCCGAGAGACCCAGTACTTC	CASADGFRETQYF
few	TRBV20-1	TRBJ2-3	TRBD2	TGCAGTGCTAGAGCCCAATCGGGACTAGCGGGGGCAGATACGCAGTATTTT	CSARAQSGLAGADTQYF
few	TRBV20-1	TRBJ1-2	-	TGCAGTGCTAGAGTGGGAGACAGGAGGGCCTACACCTTC	CSARVGDRRAYTF
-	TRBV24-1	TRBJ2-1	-	TGTGCCACCAGTGACCCCAGGGGATCCTACAATGAGCAGTTCTTC	CATSDPRGSYNEQFF
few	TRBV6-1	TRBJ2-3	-	TGTGCCAGCAGTGAAGTAGTGAGGGATACGCAGTATTTT	CASSEVVRDTQYF
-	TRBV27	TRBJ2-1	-	TGTGCCAGCAGTTACGGGGGTAAGAATGAGCAGTTCTTC	CASSYGGKNEQFF
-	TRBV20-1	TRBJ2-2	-	TGCAGTGCTAGAGATACCGGACAGACCGGGGAGCTGTTTTTT	CSARDTGQTGELFF
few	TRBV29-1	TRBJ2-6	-	TGCAGCGTTGAACTTCGGGGATCCGGGGCCAACGTCCTGACTTTC	CSVELRGSGANVLTF
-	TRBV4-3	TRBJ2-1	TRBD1	TGCGCCAGCAGTCGTGCTCCCGGGACAGGGACAACAAATGAGCAGTTCTTC	CASSRAPGTGTTNEQFF
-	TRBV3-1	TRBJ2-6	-	TGTGCCAGCAGCCAAGATGGGTTAACAGTCTCTGGGGCCAACGTCCTGACTTTC	CASSQDGLTVSGANVLTF
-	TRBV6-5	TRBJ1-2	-	TGTGCCAGCAGTTCCTCCGGCCTCAATGGCTACACCTTC	CASSSSGLNGYTF
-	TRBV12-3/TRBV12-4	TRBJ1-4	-	TGTGCCAGCAGCCGGCTACCAACTAATGAAAAACTGTTTTTT	CASSRLPTNEKLFF
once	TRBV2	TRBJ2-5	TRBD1	TGTGCCAGCCTCCGAGCCGGGACAGGCCTCAGGAACCAAGAGACCCAGTACTTC	CASLRAGTGLRNQETQYF
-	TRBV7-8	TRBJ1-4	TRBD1	TGTGCCAGCAGTCGCCGACCTCAGGGGGCGTTCGATGAAAAACTGTTTTTT	CASSRRPQGAFDEKLFF
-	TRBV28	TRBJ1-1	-	TGTGCCAGCAAAAACCCAGGGGTCCTAAATGAAGCTTTCTTT	CASKNPGVLNEAFF
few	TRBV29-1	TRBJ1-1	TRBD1	TGCAGCGTTGAAGGGACAGGGGCAGCTTTCTTT	CSVEGTGAAFF
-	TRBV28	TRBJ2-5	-	TGTGCCAGCACTATTAGACAGCAAGAGACCCAGTACTTC	CASTIRQQETQYF
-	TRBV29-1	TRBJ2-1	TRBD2	TGCAGCGTTGCGAGTGGGGGGGGGATCAATGAGCAGTTCTTC	CSVASGGGINEQFF
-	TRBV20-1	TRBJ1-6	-	TGCAGTGGGAATCGCGCAGGTGTTAATTCACCCCTCCACTTT	CSGNRAGVNSPLHF
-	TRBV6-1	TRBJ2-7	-	TGTGCCAGCAGTGATTGGTCCGAGCAGTACTTC	CASSDWSEQYF
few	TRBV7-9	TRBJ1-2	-	TGTGCCAGCAGCCAACCGGGCCAACTAACTGGCTACACCTTC	CASSQPGQLTGYTF
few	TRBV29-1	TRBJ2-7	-	TGCAGCGTTGTGTGGGGAACCTACGAGCAGTACTTC	CSVVWGTYEQYF
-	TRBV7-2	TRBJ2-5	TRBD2	TGTGCCAGCAGCACCCGCAGCAGCGGGGGGGCACAGACCCAGTACTTC	CASSTRSSGGAQTQYF
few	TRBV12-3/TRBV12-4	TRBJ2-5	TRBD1	TGTGCCAGCACTAAGACAGGGCAAGAGACCCAGTACTTC	CASTKTGQETQYF
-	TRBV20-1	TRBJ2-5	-	TGCAGTGCTAGCCTGACGGGCGGGGAAGAGACCCAGTACTTC	CSASLTGGEETQYF
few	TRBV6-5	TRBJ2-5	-	TGTGCCAGCAGTTATGGCGGCTTGCCCCGGGAGACCCAGTACTTC	CASSYGGLPRETQYF
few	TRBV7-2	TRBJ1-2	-	TGTGCCAGCAGATCGACCCTCCGGGGCTACACCTTC	CASRSTLRGYTF
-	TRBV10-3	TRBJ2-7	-	TGTGCCATCAGTGCGACCGATACCTACGAGCAGTACTTC	CAISATDTYEQYF
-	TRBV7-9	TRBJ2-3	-	TGTGCCAGCAGACGGGGGACTACGCAGTATTTT	CASRRGTTQYF
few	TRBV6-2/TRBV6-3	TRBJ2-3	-	TGTGCCAGCAGTTATATCTCCAGAGCAGATACGCAGTATTTT	CASSYISRADTQYF
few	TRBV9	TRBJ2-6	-	TGTGCCAGCAGCGTAGCCGGGGCCGGGGCCAACGTCCTGACTTTC	CASSVAGAGANVLTF
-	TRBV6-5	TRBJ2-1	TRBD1	TGTGCCAGCAGCCCGGGGGACAGGGGGCTCAATGAGCAGTTCTTC	CASSPGDRGLNEQFF
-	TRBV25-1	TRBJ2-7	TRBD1	TGTGCCAGCAGTGGGACAGGGAAAGGCTACGAGCAGTACTTC	CASSGTGKGYEQYF
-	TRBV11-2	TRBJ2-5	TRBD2	TGTGCCAGCAGCGCCGGGACTAGCGAAGAGACCCAGTACTTC	CASSAGTSEETQYF
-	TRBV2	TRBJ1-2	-	TGTGCCACCGTCGGGGGGCCGGAAGGCTACACCTTC	CATVGGPEGYTF
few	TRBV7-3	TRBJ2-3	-	TGTGCCAGCAGCTTCGTTGGGGGGGCAACGGATACGCAGTATTTT	CASSFVGGATDTQYF
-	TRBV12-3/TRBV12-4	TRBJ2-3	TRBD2	TGTGCCAGCAGTTCCTCCAGCGGGGGGGGGCATACGCAGTATTTT	CASSSSSGGGHTQYF
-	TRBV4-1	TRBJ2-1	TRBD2	TGCGCCAGCAGCCAAGATGGGGGACTAGCGGGGGGCTACAATGAGCAGTTCTTC	CASSQDGGLAGGYNEQFF
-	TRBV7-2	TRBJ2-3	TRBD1	TGTGCCAGCAGCCCGAGACAGGGGCTCTTCACAGATACGCAGTATTTT	CASSPRQGLFTDTQYF
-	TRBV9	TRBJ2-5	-	TGTGCCAGCAGTAAGGTTACCGAGACCCAGTACTTC	CASSKVTETQYF
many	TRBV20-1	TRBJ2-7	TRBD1	TGCAGTGCTAGAGTTGCGCAGGGGGCCTACGAGCAGTACTTC	CSARVAQGAYEQYF
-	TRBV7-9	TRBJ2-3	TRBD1	TGTGCCAGCAGCTACGGACAGGGCGGAGATACGCAGTATTTT	CASSYGQGGDTQYF
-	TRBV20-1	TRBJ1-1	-	TGCAGTGCTAGACACCGTGCGGAGACGGGGAACACTGAAGCTTTCTTT	CSARHRAETGNTEAFF
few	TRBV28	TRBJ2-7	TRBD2	TGTGCCAGCAGTTTATTAGCTAGCGGGGGTTACAATGAGCAGTACTTC	CASSLLASGGYNEQYF
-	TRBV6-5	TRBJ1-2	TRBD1	TGTGCCAGCGGTAGGGGACAGCGAAACTATGGCTACACCTTC	CASGRGQRNYGYTF
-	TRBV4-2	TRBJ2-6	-	TGTGCCAGCAGCCAAGAATTCTCGCTCGCAGGGGCCAACGTCCTGACTTTC	CASSQEFSLAGANVLTF
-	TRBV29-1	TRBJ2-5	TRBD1	TGCAGCGTTGACACCTTGACAGGGTTTGGGGAGACCCAGTACTTC	CSVDTLTGFGETQYF
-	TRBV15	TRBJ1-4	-	TGTGCCACCAGCCTCTCCGAAACGGGGTTAAATGAAAAACTGTTTTTT	CATSLSETGLNEKLFF
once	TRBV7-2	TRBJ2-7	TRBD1	TGTGCCAGCAGCGTAACCGGGACAGGGGTTAGCGAGCAGTACTTC	CASSVTGTGVSEQYF
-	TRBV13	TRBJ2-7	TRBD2	TGTGCCAGCAGCTTGGGGACTACCGGCTCCTTCGGGCAGTACTTC	CASSLGTTGSFGQYF
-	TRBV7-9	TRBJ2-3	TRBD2	TGTGCCAGCAGACCCCTTGGACTAGCGGGGATTACAGATACGCAGTATTTT	CASRPLGLAGITDTQYF